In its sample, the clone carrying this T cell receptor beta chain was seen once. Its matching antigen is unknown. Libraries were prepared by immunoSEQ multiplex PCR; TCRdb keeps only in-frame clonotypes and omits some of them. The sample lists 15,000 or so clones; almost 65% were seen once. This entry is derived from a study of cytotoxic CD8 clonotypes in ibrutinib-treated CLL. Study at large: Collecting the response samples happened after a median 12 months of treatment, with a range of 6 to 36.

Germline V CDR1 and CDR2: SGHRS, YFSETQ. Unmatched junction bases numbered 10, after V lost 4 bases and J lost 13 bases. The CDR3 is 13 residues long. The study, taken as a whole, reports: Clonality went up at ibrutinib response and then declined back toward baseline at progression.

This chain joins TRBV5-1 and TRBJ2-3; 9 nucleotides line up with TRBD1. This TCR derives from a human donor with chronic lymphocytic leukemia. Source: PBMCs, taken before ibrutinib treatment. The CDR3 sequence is CASSTDRGIGEYF. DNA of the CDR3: TGCGCCAGCAGCACGGACAGGGGTATAGGGGAGTATTTT.